The 24 T cell receptor beta chains in this list originate from one sample, sequenced in a study of T cells in narcolepsy. Repertoires were generated with immunoSEQ multiplex PCR, while TCRdb's copy carries only in-frame clones and drops some. The sample shows about 32,000 clones, roughly 80% of them seen only once. The source material was memory (CD45RA-) CD4+ T cells from blood. The receptors shown here come from a human donor in good health.

The chain combines TRBV30 with TRBJ2-3, with 8 bases identical to TRBD2. The CDR3 runs 15 residues. Unmatched junction bases numbered 12, after V lost 5 bases and J lost 5 bases. CDR1 GTSNPN and CDR2 SVGIG come from the germline V gene (reference sequence). CDR3 in DNA: TGTGCCTGGGGTAAAGCCAGCGGGAGTGTAGATACGCAGTATTTT. Translation gives CAWGKASGSVDTQYF.

The chain uses TRBV6-1 and TRBJ1-2, with 8 nucleotides matching TRBD1. V trimming: 4 bases; J trimming: 2 bases; junction bases outside the gene matches: 3. CDR1 is MNHNS, CDR2 SASEGT, per germline. This CDR3 is 14 amino acids long. The CDR3 coding sequence is TGTGCCAGCAGTGGGGACAGGATGAACTATGGCTACACCTTC. Amino acid sequence: CASSGDRMNYGYTF.

The gene calls are TRBV5-1 and TRBJ2-3, with D hard to call. Deletions cut 6 bases from V and 3 bases from J, with 17 bases between. Germline CDR1 is SGHRS and CDR2 is YFSETQ. The CDR3 consists of 15 residues. The CDR3 region is CASTMELQWTDTQYF. CDR3 DNA: TGCGCCAGCACCATGGAGCTCCAGTGGACAGATACGCAGTATTTT.

This clone has more than one count but fewer than ten. The rearrangement uses TRBV7-9 and TRBJ1-1; D not resolved. This CDR3 has 15 residues. V lost 1 base and J 1 base, leaving 10 bases between the germline ends. The germline CDR1 and CDR2 sequences are SEHNR and FQNEAQ (reference sequence). CDR3 in amino acids: CASSLEAGSNTEAFF. The CDR3 region has the DNA TGTGCCAGCAGCTTAGAGGCAGGATCGAACACTGAAGCTTTCTTT.

The CDR3 DNA reads as TGTGCCAGCAGCTCGCCGAGGTTGCCCACTGAAGCTTTCTTT. Translation gives CASSSPRLPTEAFF. The rearrangement links TRBV11-3 to TRBJ1-1; D gene unclear. With 4 bases removed from V and 4 bases from J, the gap between germline ends came to 13 bases. The CDR3 is 14 amino acids. From germline, CDR1 is SGHNT and CDR2 YENEEA.

This clone is deemed medium-sized. This rearrangement joins TRBV7-2 to TRBJ2-1; 8 bases fit TRBD1. CDR1 SGHTA and CDR2 FQGNSA come from the germline V gene. J lost 6 bases, V lost 4 bases, and 8 bases had no gene match. The CDR3 is 15 residues long. The CDR3 sequence is CASSSTGTGRNEQFF. DNA for the CDR3: TGTGCCAGCAGCTCAACCGGGACAGGCCGCAATGAGCAGTTCTTC.

The rearrangement links TRBV6-6 to TRBJ2-7; the match to TRBD2 covers 8 bases. Germline V lookup: CDR1 MNHNY, CDR2 SVGAGI (reference sequence). This CDR3 has 13 residues. J lost 2 bases, V lost 6 bases, and 3 bases had no gene match. The CDR3 coding sequence is TGTGCCAGCAGAACTAGCGGAACCTACGAGCAGTACTTC. Amino acid sequence: CASRTSGTYEQYF.

The rearrangement links TRBV6-5 to TRBJ1-2; 7 nucleotides match TRBD1. CDR3 length: 15 residues. Germline CDR1 is MNHEY and CDR2 is SVGAGI. The V and J ends lost 6 bases and 8 bases, in that order; junction bases with no gene match: 15. CDR3 loop: CASRSLGQARGGYTF. DNA of the CDR3: TGTGCCAGCAGATCCCTAGGACAGGCCAGAGGGGGCTACACCTTC.

This chain connects TRBV6-6 to TRBJ1-3; D possibly corresponds to TRBD1 (5 bases). This CDR3 region has 11 residues. V lost 5 bases and J 8 bases, leaving 7 bases between the germline ends. Looked up from germline, CDR1 is MNHNY and CDR2 is SVGAGI (reference sequence). The CDR3 region is CASSQGHTIYF. CDR3 nucleotide sequence: TGTGCCAGCAGTCAGGGACACACCATATATTTT.

This chain uses TRBV30 with TRBJ2-3; TRBD2 matches at 8 bases. The J segment lost 5 bases and the V segment lost 1 base, leaving 2 bases of the junction unmatched. Germline assignment: CDR1 GTSNPN and CDR2 SVGIG (reference sequence). This CDR3 comprises 13 residues. The CDR3 nucleotides are TGTGCCTGGAGTGGGCTAGCGGGAGATACGCAGTATTTT. Translating gives CAWSGLAGDTQYF.

The chain combines TRBV19 with TRBJ1-1; 11 bases match TRBD1. The CDR3 sequence is 17 residues long. V lost 2 bases, J lost 1 base, and 6 bases stayed unmatched. CDR1 and CDR2 (germline): LNHDA, SQIVND (reference sequence). CDR3 in amino acids: CASSIIGTGGKNTEAFF. The CDR3 region has the DNA TGTGCCAGTAGTATAATCGGGACAGGGGGGAAGAACACTGAAGCTTTCTTT.

CDR3 amino acids: CATSKGAQGQPQHF. For the CDR3, the DNA is TGTGCCACCAGCAAGGGGGCTCAGGGTCAGCCCCAGCATTTT. J is TRBJ1-5 and V is TRBV10-3, with TRBD1 matching over 7 bases. The CDR3 is made up of 14 amino acids. Germline-derived CDR1 and CDR2 are ENHRY and SYGVKD. The V gene end was trimmed by 10 bases and the J gene end by 6 bases; junction bases not matched to a gene: 12.

A note on this clone: One end of the junction is discordant with germline, which a read error may explain. This chain connects TRBV6-5 to TRBJ2-1; D unresolved. Germline CDR1 reads MNHEY; CDR2 reads SVGAGI. This CDR3 spans 12 amino acids. As DNA, the CDR3 is TGTGCCGGCAGTCGGACGTACAATGAGCAGTTCTTC. Protein sequence: CAGSRTYNEQFF.

The chain links TRBV6-6 to TRBJ1-3; D gene unclear. The germline CDR1 and CDR2 sequences are MNHNY and SVGAGI (reference sequence). This CDR3 region has 13 residues. The V end was cut by 5 bases, the J end by 6 bases, with 11 bases between. CDR3 protein: CASSQYVENTIYF. The CDR3 DNA is TGTGCCAGCAGTCAGTACGTCGAAAACACCATATATTTT.

The CDR3 loop reads CASSLRGPIGYEQYF. CDR3 nucleotide sequence: TGTGCCAGCAGCTTAAGGGGCCCTATAGGGTACGAGCAGTACTTC. The rearrangement links TRBV13 to TRBJ2-7; possible D gene TRBD1, 5 bases. This CDR3 has 15 residues. Per germline, CDR1 PRHDT and CDR2 FYEKMQ (reference sequence). The V end lost 2 bases, the J end lost 4 bases, and 15 bases lay between the germline ends.

The chain employs TRBV30 and TRBJ1-4, with D tentatively TRBD1 (6 bases). V was clipped by 0 bases and J by 5 bases, with 13 bases between them. The CDR3 consists of 15 residues. In germline, CDR1 is GTSNPN, CDR2 SVGIG (reference sequence). The CDR3 region is CAWSVPGQRNEKLFF. CDR3 bases: TGTGCCTGGAGTGTCCCAGGACAGAGGAATGAAAAACTGTTTTTT. Together with reference TRBV30 and TRBJ1-4, the CDR3 gives the full variable domain: SQTIHQWPATLVQPVGSPLSLECTVEGTSNPNLYWYRQAAGRGLQLLFYSVGIGQISSEVPQNLSASRPQDRQFILSSKKLLLSDSGFYLCAWSVPGQRNEKLFFGSGTQLSVL.

This chain connects TRBV7-8 to TRBJ2-1; tentative D call: TRBD1 (5 bases). Per germline, CDR1 SGHVS and CDR2 FQNEAQ. V was clipped by 5 bases and J by 6 bases, with 14 bases between them. The CDR3 runs to 14 residues. CDR3 sequence reads: CASSPQGQGNEQFF. DNA for the CDR3: TGTGCCAGCAGCCCCCAGGGCCAAGGCAATGAGCAGTTCTTC.

The genes are TRBV30 and TRBJ2-1; 11 nucleotides align to TRBD2. V was clipped by 4 bases and J by 6 bases; unmatched bases: 5. Germline V gene data show CDR1 as GTSNPN and CDR2 as SVGIG (reference sequence). The CDR3 consists of 14 residues. DNA for the CDR3: TGTGCCTGGACTACTAGCGGGAGTCTCAATGAGCAGTTCTTC. Protein sequence: CAWTTSGSLNEQFF.

The chain couples TRBV6-1 to TRBJ2-7; 13 bases align to TRBD2. The CDR3 has 14 amino acids. Germline-derived CDR1 and CDR2 are MNHNS and SASEGT. The J segment lost 4 bases and the V segment lost 7 bases, leaving 4 bases of the junction unmatched. CDR3 in DNA: TGTGCCAGCATACGGACTAGCGGGAGTTACGAGCAGTACTTC. It yields the protein CASIRTSGSYEQYF.

The rearrangement uses TRBV5-1 and TRBJ2-1; D is unclear. V shed 5 bases and J shed 0 bases, with 9 bases lying between them. The CDR3 length is 14 residues. CDR1 is SGHRS, CDR2 YFSETQ, per germline. CDR3: CASRTTSSYNEQFF. DNA for the CDR3: TGCGCCAGCAGAACCACGAGCTCCTACAATGAGCAGTTCTTC.

This chain joins TRBV6-5 and TRBJ2-7; TRBD1 or TRBD2 may be the D gene (5 bases each). V gave up 0 bases and J gave up 3 bases, with 12 bases separating them. The CDR3 has 15 amino acids. CDR1 MNHEY and CDR2 SVGAGI come from the germline V gene. CDR3 region: CASSYSPGRVYEQYF. The DNA of the CDR3 is TGTGCCAGCAGTTACTCTCCAGGGCGGGTCTACGAGCAGTACTTC.

V and J are TRBV19 and TRBJ2-2; D gene ambiguous. In germline, CDR1 is LNHDA, CDR2 SQIVND (reference sequence). V dropped 2 bases and J dropped 5 bases, with 6 bases sitting between them. This CDR3 is 13 amino acids long. In DNA, the CDR3 is TGTGCCAGTAGTATAACAGAGACCGGGGAGCTGTTTTTT. As protein: CASSITETGELFF.

Only a few counts were recorded for this clone. The chain employs TRBV6-1 and TRBJ1-1, with D unresolved. Germline assignment: CDR1 MNHNS and CDR2 SASEGT. CDR3 length: 11 amino acids. V was clipped by 6 bases and J by 7 bases, with 9 bases between them. CDR3 residues: CASRGYSEAFF. CDR3 sequence (DNA): TGTGCCAGCAGGGGATATAGTGAAGCTTTCTTT.

This clone appeared a single time. The chain uses TRBV7-2 and TRBJ2-7, with unresolved D. Germline V CDR1 and CDR2: SGHTA, FQGNSA. This CDR3 has 13 residues. V was trimmed by 1 base and J by 8 bases, leaving 12 bases between them. The CDR3 bases are TGTGCCAGCAGCTTAGATAACAAGCTAAAGCAGTACTTC. This translates into CASSLDNKLKQYF.